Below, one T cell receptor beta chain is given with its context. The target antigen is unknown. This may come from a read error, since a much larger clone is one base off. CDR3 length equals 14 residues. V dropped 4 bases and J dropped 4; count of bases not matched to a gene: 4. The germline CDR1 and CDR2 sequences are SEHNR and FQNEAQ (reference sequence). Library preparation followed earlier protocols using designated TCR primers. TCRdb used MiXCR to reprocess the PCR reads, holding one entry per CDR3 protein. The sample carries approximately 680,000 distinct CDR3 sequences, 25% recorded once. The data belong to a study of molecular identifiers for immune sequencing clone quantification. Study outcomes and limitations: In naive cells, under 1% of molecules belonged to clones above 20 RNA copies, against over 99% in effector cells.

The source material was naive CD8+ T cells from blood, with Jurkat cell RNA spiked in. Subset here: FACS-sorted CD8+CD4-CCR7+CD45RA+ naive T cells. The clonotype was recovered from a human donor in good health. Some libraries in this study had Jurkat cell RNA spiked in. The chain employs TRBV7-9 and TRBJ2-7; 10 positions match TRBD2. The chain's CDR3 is CASSSSGGWYEQYF. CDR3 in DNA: TGTGCCAGCAGCTCTAGCGGGGGTTGGTACGAGCAGTACTTC.